This T cell receptor (beta chain) was documented in a study of OX40 agonist ivuxolimab in advanced cancers. Across the study: Ivuxolimab was administered intravenously to patients at 0.01 to 10 mg/kg every 2 weeks.

CDR1 is SGHDT and CDR2 is YYEEEE in the germline V gene. The V and J ends lost 2 bases and 8 bases respectively, with 10 bases between them. The CDR3 runs to 12 residues. Profiled with immunoSEQ multiplex PCR; TCRdb holds only in-frame clones, not every one. The repertoire has roughly 71,000 clones, 77% of them found once; the top ten carry around 1.7%. The chain has TRBV5-6 and TRBJ1-2; D is unclear. The receptor comes from an adult with an advanced solid tumor such as melanoma, head and neck, liver or kidney cancer. Sequencing used CD4+ or CD8+ T cells sorted from blood, obtained in a trial of the OX40 agonist ivuxolimab. The CDR3 reads CASSFRGSGYTF. The CDR3 DNA sequence: TGTGCCAGCAGCTTCCGAGGGTCGGGCTACACCTTC.